This T cell receptor beta chain was captured in a study of blood T cells in healthy people across ages. A J-beta primer mix and a sample-barcoded 5' primer were used in a second PCR of about 6 to 12 cycles. Each cDNA molecule received a tag from a template-switch adaptor that had 12 random nucleotides. Via MiXCR, TCRdb re-called the 5' RACE reads, giving one row per CDR3 protein. The sample has over a million distinct CDR3 sequences; around two fifths are singletons. Trimming stripped 7 bases from V and 6 bases from J, with 15 bases between. Germline V lookup: CDR1 MDHEN, CDR2 SYDVKM. This CDR3 has 13 amino acids.

This TCR was sampled from a woman under 30 in good health. The V and J genes are TRBV28 and TRBJ1-1; D uncertain. Material: blood. For the CDR3, the DNA is TGTGCCAGCACCTTCGTGGATGGGTCTGAAGCTTTCTTT. This codes for CASTFVDGSEAFF. Variable domain in full (rest from reference TRBV28 and TRBJ1-1): DVKVTQSSRYLVKRTGEKVFLECVQDMDHENMFWYRQDPGLGLRLIYFSYDVKMKEKGDIPEGYSVSREKKERFSLILESASTNQTSMYLCASTFVDGSEAFFGQGTRLTVV.